This TCR beta chain was profiled in a study of cytomegalovirus exposure and HLA in healthy donors. The wider study: Researchers previously reported finding fewer than 140 million unique TCR beta sequences from approximately 190 million T cells.

In regard to this clone: Its antigen is not known.

Study-wide results and caveats: It was reportedly the case that the classifier diagnosed cytomegalovirus status with high specificity and sensitivity. For most TCR beta V segments, an earlier analysis put the productive rate at about 87% or about 30% of the time.

The study ran its PCR with 60 Vbeta and 13 Jbeta primers. The protocol was immunoSEQ multiplex PCR, while the TCRdb copy is restricted to in-frame clones and leaves out a portion. The sample has about 97,000 clones, about four fifths seen once; the top ten hold 1.5% to 2%. Germline assignment: CDR1 MNHNS and CDR2 SASEGT. This CDR3 has 12 amino acids. The J segment lost 3 bases and the V segment lost 11 bases, leaving 7 bases of the junction unmatched. The rearrangement joins TRBV6-1 to TRBJ2-7; 7 bases align to TRBD1. This clonotype originated in a woman aged 40 to 49 in good health and CMV-seronegative. Material: PBMCs. This chain's CDR3 is CAATGQNYEQYF. DNA for the CDR3: TGTGCCGCTACGGGACAGAACTACGAGCAGTACTTC.